What follows describes a single T cell receptor (beta chain). Its target is unknown. The CDR3 loop spans 17 amino acids. V trimming: 5 bases; J trimming: 9 bases; junction bases outside the gene matches: 16. Germline V CDR1 and CDR2: MNHEY, SMNVEV (reference sequence). The source of the sample is a study of OX40 agonist ivuxolimab in advanced cancers. Study in general: Dose-escalation patients had hepatocellular carcinoma, melanoma, renal cell or head and neck cancer. Overall study findings and caveats: CD8+ T cells averaged more expanded clones than CD4+.

Sequenced by immunoSEQ multiplex PCR; TCRdb stores in-frame clones only, minus some. The table includes 7,500 to 10,000 clones, roughly 70% detected once. This sequence originates from an adult with an advanced solid tumor such as melanoma, head and neck, liver or kidney cancer. The material sequenced was CD4+ or CD8+ T cells sorted from blood, taken in a trial of the OX40 agonist ivuxolimab. J is TRBJ1-6 and V is TRBV27; TRBD1 aligns across 7 bases. CDR3 in amino acids: CASSDTGEGSYSSPLHF. The DNA of the CDR3 is TGTGCCAGCAGTGATACAGGGGAAGGGTCCTATTCTTCACCCCTCCACTTT.